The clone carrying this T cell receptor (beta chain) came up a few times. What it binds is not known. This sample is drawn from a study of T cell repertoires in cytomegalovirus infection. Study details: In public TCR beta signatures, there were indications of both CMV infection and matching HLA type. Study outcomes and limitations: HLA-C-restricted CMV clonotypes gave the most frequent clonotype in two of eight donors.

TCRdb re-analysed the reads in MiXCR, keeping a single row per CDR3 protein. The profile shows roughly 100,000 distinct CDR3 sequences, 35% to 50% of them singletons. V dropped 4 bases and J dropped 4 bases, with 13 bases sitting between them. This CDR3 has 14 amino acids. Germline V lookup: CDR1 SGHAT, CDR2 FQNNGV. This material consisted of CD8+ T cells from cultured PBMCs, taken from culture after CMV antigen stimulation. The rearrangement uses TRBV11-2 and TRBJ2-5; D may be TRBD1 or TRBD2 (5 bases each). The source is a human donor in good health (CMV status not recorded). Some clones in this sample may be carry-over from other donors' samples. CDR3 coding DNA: TGTGCCAGCAGCTGGGGGACGAACGGAGAGACCCAGTACTTC. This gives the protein CASSWGTNGETQYF.